This T cell receptor (beta chain) derives from a study of cytomegalovirus exposure and HLA in healthy donors. On the study more broadly: Roughly 180 million T cells yielded roughly 100 million unique TCR beta sequences, as an earlier analysis found.

V was clipped by 6 bases and J by 6 bases; unmatched bases: 10. The CDR3 sequence is 16 residues long. In germline, CDR1 is SNHLY, CDR2 FYNNEI. PCR used 60 Vbeta primers and 13 Jbeta primers. Some clones are missing from TCRdb's copy, which holds only in-frame ones; the method was immunoSEQ multiplex PCR. The table lists 150,000 to 200,000 clones, about four fifths of them singletons. The chain uses TRBV2 and TRBJ2-1, with TRBD2 matching 11 bases. The clonotype comes from a young man in good health and CMV-seronegative. Sequencing used PBMCs. The CDR3 nucleotides read TGTGCCAGCAGGCTCCCGTCTAGCGGGGGGCTCAATGAGCAGTTCTTC. It specifies CASRLPSSGGLNEQFF. The entire variable domain, with the rest obtained from reference TRBV2 and TRBJ2-1, is as follows: EPEVTQTPSHQVTQMGQEVILRCVPISNHLYFYWYRQILGQKVEFLVSFYNNEISEKSEIFDDQFSVERPDGSNFTLKIRSTKLEDSAMYFCASRLPSSGGLNEQFFGPGTRLTVL.